This T cell receptor (beta chain) comes out of a study of T cells after yellow fever vaccination (dated by TCRdb to the late 2010s). Background for the entire study: Libraries from fractions with low cell numbers were prepared with the SMART-Seq v4 Ultra Low Input RNA kit. Blood was drawn at multiple timepoints before and after primary and secondary immunization, with bulk PBMC replicates and cell subsets isolated. Two healthy male donors, one aged 18 to 29 and one aged 30 to 40 years, made up the cohort. To follow T-cell clones before and after both primary and booster YFV17D yellow fever vaccination, bulk TCR alpha and beta repertoires underwent longitudinal sequencing. General study outcomes and caveats: Most clones expanded after primary vaccination were re-detected after the booster (around 96% of CD4 and about 88% of CD8), suggesting broad memory maintenance. Compared with the primary T-cell response, the secondary T-cell response was faster but weaker, reaching its peak on day 5 rather than on day 15. A small fraction of clonotypes appeared in both the CD4 and CD8 compartments, likely as a result of convergent recombination. FACS-sorted repertoires could contain abundant contaminating clonotypes from the bulk population, so computational filtering was required. Because the study included only two donors, the extent to which the findings can be generalized is limited.

A few counts support this clonotype. No cognate antigen has been identified for it. No qualities accompany the bases; no much larger clone lies one base away. Instrument on record: Illumina NovaSeq 6000. TCR cDNA was synthesized by 5'RACE template switching, which introduced a universal primer site and unique molecular identifiers. Priming of cDNA synthesis was performed from both the TCR alpha and TCR beta constant segments. Libraries were amplified in two PCR steps, with sample barcodes and sequencing adapters added in the second step. Sequencing of libraries was performed on Illumina HiSeq 2500 (2x100 bp) or NovaSeq (2x150 bp). Processing in the source paper ran as follows. Demultiplexing of reads and collapsing into UMI consensus sequences were performed with MIGEC, and V(D)J alignment was carried out with MiXCR. Using edgeR on replicate PBMC samples, clonotypes were called vaccine-responding if FDR was below 0.01 and the log2 fold change was above 5 up to day 15. Bulk clonotypes were assigned CD4 or CD8 identity according to which sequenced CD4 or CD8 repertoire held them at higher abundance. TCRdb applied fastp at Q25 and MiXCR to the public reads, then kept only in-frame beta chains. CDR3 protein duplicates are merged, each entry listing the most common genes and DNA. Clone size and V and J calls follow TCRdb, not the original study. Within this sample are 300,000 to 350,000 distinct CDR3 sequences, with approximately 4% of them counted one time only. The ten largest clones add up to roughly a fifth of the sample.

This sample's treatment or condition label indicates: live attenuated yellow fever vaccine strain. At every blood-draw timepoint, two biological replicates of bulk PBMCs were collected. PBMCs were isolated from peripheral blood using a standard Ficoll-Paque protocol. TriZol was used to extract RNA from bulk PBMCs, CD4 and CD8 fractions, and dextramer-positive and dextramer-negative fractions. The junction carries 8 bases between V and J, which are trimmed by 2 bases and 3 bases respectively. The CDR3 sequence holds 14 residues, the cysteine and phenylalanine included. Of the read, only the CDR3 DNA is kept; its 42 bases are in frame from base 1. CDR1 and CDR2 (LGHDT, YNNKEL) derive from the germline V gene (reference sequence).

The sequence derives from a man between 18 and 29 years old who received the YFV17D yellow fever vaccine. The chain links TRBV3-1 with TRBJ2-4, with no D gene named confidently. The sample consisted of PBMCs, taken 15 days after the yellow fever booster vaccination. The DNA sequence is as follows: TGTGCCAGCAGCCAAATGGGGAACAAAAACATTCAGTACTTC. This encodes CASSQMGNKNIQYF.